Given below is one T cell receptor beta chain in context. The sample originates from a study of somatic mutations in cytotoxic T cells in rheumatoid arthritis. The table came from immunoSEQ multiplex PCR; TCRdb's copy has only in-frame clones and leaves some out. The sample records some 40,000 clones, approximately 80% being singletons. The length of the CDR3 is 12 residues. V lost 3 bases and J 12 bases, leaving 12 bases between the germline ends. Germline-derived CDR1 and CDR2 are SGHDN and FVKESK. The rearrangement links TRBV14 to TRBJ2-1; D is perhaps TRBD2 (6 bases). The receptor comes from a man aged 35-49 years in good health. The sequenced material came from CD8+ T cells sorted from blood. The CDR3 region has the DNA TGTGCCAGCAGCCAGGACTACCCTATGCAGTTCTTC. Translated: CASSQDYPMQFF.